This T cell receptor beta chain was sequenced in a study of T cell responses to AZD1222 COVID-19 vaccine. The study, taken as a whole, reports: Donors, mostly white British, included more females; clonal diversity was possibly underestimated.

Comments on this clone: The antigen is unknown.

Method: immunoSEQ multiplex PCR; TCRdb's copy keeps in-frame clones and lacks some. The sample carries over 110,000 clones, roughly 88% recorded once. Trimming pared 1 base from V and 8 bases from J, leaving 14 bases between. Germline CDR1 and CDR2: SGHNT and YENEEA. This CDR3 has 14 residues. The TCR originated in an adult who received the AZD1222 COVID-19 vaccine. V and J are TRBV11-3 and TRBJ1-2; perhaps TRBD1 as D (5 bases). This material consisted of peripheral blood, taken 28 days after the second AZD1222 dose. CDR3 loop: CASSLVGRVRGYTF. The CDR3 DNA follows: TGTGCCAGCAGCTTAGTTGGCAGGGTAAGAGGCTACACCTTC.